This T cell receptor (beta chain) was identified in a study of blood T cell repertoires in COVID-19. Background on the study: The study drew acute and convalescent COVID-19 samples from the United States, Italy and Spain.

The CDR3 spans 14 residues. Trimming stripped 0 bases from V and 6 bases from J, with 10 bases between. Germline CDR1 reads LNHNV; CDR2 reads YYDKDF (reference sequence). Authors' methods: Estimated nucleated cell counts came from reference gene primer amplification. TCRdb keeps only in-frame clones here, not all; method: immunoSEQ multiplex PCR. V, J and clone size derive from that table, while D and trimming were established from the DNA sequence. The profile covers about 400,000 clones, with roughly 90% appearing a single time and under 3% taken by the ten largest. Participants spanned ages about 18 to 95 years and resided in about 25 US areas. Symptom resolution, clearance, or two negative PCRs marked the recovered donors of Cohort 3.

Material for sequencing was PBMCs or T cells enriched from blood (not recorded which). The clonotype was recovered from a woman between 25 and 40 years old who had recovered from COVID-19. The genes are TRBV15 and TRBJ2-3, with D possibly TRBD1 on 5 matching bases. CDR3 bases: TGTGCCACCAGCAGAGATCAGGGTCTGGATACGCAGTATTTT. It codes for CATSRDQGLDTQYF.